A selection of T cell receptor beta chains follows, all from one sample in a study of T cells in lung cancer brain metastases. Some clones are missing from TCRdb's copy, which holds only in-frame ones; the method was immunoSEQ multiplex PCR. The sample has approximately 5,300 clones; roughly 87% are singletons. The sample consisted of tumor tissue from the primary lung tumor. The receptors were gathered from a woman between 45 and 60 years old with non-small cell lung cancer. Each CDR3 is given with its conserved first and last residue. D genes are given only for firm matches. Not all rows give a size; the values are once, few, many and, for expanded clones, a class.

size,D,V,J,CDR3,DNA
-,TRBD2,TRBV5-1,TRBJ2-1,CASSLSSGSGYNEQFF,TGCGCCAGCAGCCTATCGAGCGGGAGCGGATACAATGAGCAGTTCTTC
-,-,TRBV9,TRBJ2-3,CASSLGTSTDTQYF,TGTGCCAGCAGCCTTGGGACCAGCACAGATACGCAGTATTTT
-,-,TRBV27,TRBJ2-3,CASSPQPGASTDTQYF,TGTGCCAGCAGTCCACAACCCGGGGCCAGCACAGATACGCAGTATTTT
-,-,TRBV15,TRBJ1-3,CATSRDGGDTIYF,TGTGCCACCAGCAGGGACGGTGGTGACACCATATATTTT
-,-,TRBV7-2,TRBJ1-1,CASSFAAEAFF,TGTGCCAGCAGCTTTGCCGCTGAAGCTTTCTTT
-,TRBD2,TRBV19,TRBJ2-4,CASSLGLGVGTKNIQYF,TGTGCCAGTAGCTTGGGACTAGGGGTAGGGACCAAAAACATTCAGTACTTC
once,-,TRBV28,TRBJ1-1,CATLDGESETEAFF,TGTGCCACCCTCGATGGGGAGTCAGAGACTGAAGCTTTCTTT
-,-,TRBV27,TRBJ2-3,CASSFQYGDTQYF,TGTGCCAGCAGTTTTCAGTATGGAGATACGCAGTATTTT
-,TRBD2,TRBV25-1,TRBJ2-1,CASSQAGGPYNEQFF,TGTGCCAGCAGTCAGGCGGGAGGGCCTTACAATGAGCAGTTCTTC
-,-,TRBV5-1,TRBJ1-1,CASSVLDGTEAFF,TGCGCCAGCAGCGTCCTAGATGGGACTGAAGCTTTCTTT
-,TRBD1,TRBV28,TRBJ1-4,CASSLAQGDEKLFF,TGTGCCAGCAGTTTAGCTCAGGGGGATGAAAAACTGTTTTTT
-,-,TRBV19,TRBJ1-1,CASSRGLNTEAFF,TGTGCCAGTAGCAGAGGGTTGAACACTGAAGCTTTCTTT
-,-,TRBV7-2,TRBJ1-1,CASSLDRAINTEAFF,TGTGCCAGCAGCTTAGATAGGGCAATAAACACTGAAGCTTTCTTT
-,-,TRBV20-1,TRBJ2-3,CSARNLDTQYF,TGCAGTGCGAGGAATTTGGATACGCAGTATTTT
-,-,TRBV6-5,TRBJ1-5,CASSLTGSDQPQHF,TGTGCCAGCAGCCTTACAGGGTCTGATCAGCCCCAGCATTTT
-,-,TRBV11-3,TRBJ1-5,CASSLRGNQPQHF,TGTGCCAGCAGCTTACGGGGCAATCAGCCCCAGCATTTT
-,-,TRBV12-5,TRBJ1-2,CASGLDVYGYTF,TGTGCTAGTGGTTTGGACGTTTATGGCTACACCTTC
once,-,TRBV7-9,TRBJ1-2,CASSTGEPLYGYTF,TGTGCCAGCAGCACCGGGGAACCTCTTTATGGCTACACCTTC
-,-,TRBV19,TRBJ2-1,CASSIDRGGSYNEQFF,TGTGCCAGTAGTATAGATAGGGGGGGCTCCTACAATGAGCAGTTCTTC
-,-,TRBV29-1,TRBJ1-5,CSAAQGYLQPQHF,TGCAGCGCGGCACAGGGCTACCTTCAGCCCCAGCATTTT
-,-,TRBV18,TRBJ1-2,CASSLSAPTSNYGYTF,TGTGCCAGCTCCCTCTCCGCTCCCACCTCTAACTATGGCTACACCTTC
-,-,TRBV5-1,TRBJ1-4,CASSSTGTLTGEKLFF,TGCGCCAGCAGCTCCACCGGCACTCTCACGGGTGAAAAACTGTTTTTT
-,TRBD1,TRBV11-3,TRBJ1-3,CASSPGQGKGNTIYF,TGTGCCAGCAGCCCGGGACAGGGAAAGGGAAACACCATATATTTT
once,-,TRBV30,TRBJ1-5,CAWSAQTGNQPQHF,TGTGCCTGGAGTGCTCAGACAGGCAATCAGCCCCAGCATTTT
-,-,TRBV4-2,TRBJ1-1,CASSHVWRGSRTEAFF,TGTGCCAGCAGCCACGTCTGGCGTGGGAGTCGAACTGAAGCTTTCTTT
-,-,TRBV25-1,TRBJ1-1,CASSPGGRGTEAFF,TGTGCCAGCAGCCCTGGGGGGCGCGGGACTGAAGCTTTCTTT
once,TRBD1,TRBV6-5,TRBJ1-1,CASSYTTGEDTEAFF,TGTGCCAGCAGTTACACCACAGGGGAGGACACTGAAGCTTTCTTT
-,TRBD1,TRBV7-9,TRBJ1-1,CASSPGTGKAFF,TGTGCCAGCAGCCCAGGGACAGGGAAAGCTTTCTTT
-,-,TRBV9,TRBJ2-1,CASSVLDSYNEQFF,TGTGCCAGCAGCGTACTAGACTCCTACAATGAGCAGTTCTTC
-,-,TRBV10-1,TRBJ1-1,CVSSESGGNTEAFF,TGCGTCAGCAGTGAGTCTGGGGGGAACACTGAAGCTTTCTTT
-,TRBD2,TRBV19,TRBJ2-1,CASSLTSGSSTYNEQFF,TGTGCCAGTAGTCTGACTAGCGGGAGCTCAACCTACAATGAGCAGTTCTTC
-,-,TRBV4-1,TRBJ1-5,CASSQEGGTSRSNQPQHF,TGCGCCAGCAGCCAAGAGGGAGGGACATCCCGTAGCAATCAGCCCCAGCATTTT
few,-,TRBV9,TRBJ1-2,CASSVGYGTFGGYTF,TGTGCCAGCAGCGTTGGATACGGGACGTTTGGAGGCTACACCTTC
-,-,TRBV2,TRBJ1-5,CASGFDGSNQPQHF,TGTGCCAGCGGGTTTGACGGTAGCAATCAGCCCCAGCATTTT
-,TRBD2,TRBV5-1,TRBJ2-2,CASSKPLAGNTGELFF,TGCGCCAGCAGCAAACCACTAGCGGGGAACACCGGGGAGCTGTTTTTT
-,-,TRBV5-8,TRBJ1-4,CASSLGPFNEKLFF,TGTGCCAGCAGCTTGGGGCCCTTTAATGAAAAACTGTTTTTT
-,TRBD2,TRBV13,TRBJ2-1,CASSSLTTSGRAHNEQFF,TGTGCCAGCAGCTCCTTGACCACTAGCGGAAGGGCCCACAATGAGCAGTTCTTC
-,-,TRBV5-1,TRBJ2-3,CASSLPRDTQYF,TGCGCCAGCAGCCTACCCCGGGATACGCAGTATTTT
few,-,TRBV11-2,TRBJ2-3,CASSEDTSTDTQYF,TGTGCCAGCAGCGAGGACACGAGCACAGATACGCAGTATTTT
once,TRBD1,TRBV6-6,TRBJ2-5,CASSYGGQGGETQYF,TGTGCCAGCAGTTACGGCGGACAGGGAGGAGAGACCCAGTACTTC
once,-,TRBV27,TRBJ2-1,CASSISGTYNEQFF,TGTGCCAGCAGTATCAGCGGAACCTACAATGAGCAGTTCTTC
-,-,TRBV20-1,TRBJ2-1,CSASLENEQFF,TGCAGTGCTAGTCTTGAGAATGAGCAGTTCTTC
-,-,TRBV9,TRBJ1-3,CASGTYGNTIYF,TGTGCCAGCGGGACATACGGAAACACCATATATTTT
once,TRBD1,TRBV7-2,TRBJ2-3,CASSFWGQANTQYF,TGTGCCAGCAGCTTCTGGGGACAGGCTAATACGCAGTATTTT
-,TRBD1,TRBV18,TRBJ1-1,CASFPGQGGSEAFF,TGTGCCAGTTTCCCTGGACAGGGCGGTTCTGAAGCTTTCTTT
-,-,TRBV9,TRBJ1-3,CASSPQAGGHSGNTIYF,TGTGCCAGCAGCCCCCAGGCGGGGGGTCACTCTGGAAACACCATATATTTT
-,-,TRBV5-1,TRBJ1-1,CASSWGGGALNEAFF,TGCGCCAGCAGCTGGGGCGGTGGAGCTTTGAATGAAGCTTTCTTT
-,-,TRBV6-5,TRBJ2-5,CASSYGRNQETQYF,TGTGCCAGCAGTTACGGTCGGAACCAAGAGACCCAGTACTTC
-,-,TRBV5-1,TRBJ1-2,CASSLATEGYYGYTF,TGCGCCAGCAGCTTGGCAACAGAGGGATACTATGGCTACACCTTC
-,-,TRBV6-5,TRBJ2-1,CASSYSSPGWEQFF,TGTGCCAGCAGTTACTCCTCTCCGGGATGGGAGCAGTTCTTC
-,-,TRBV21-1,TRBJ1-5,CATDSWTGHQPQHF,TGTGCCACCGACTCTTGGACAGGCCATCAGCCCCAGCATTTT
-,-,TRBV6-6,TRBJ1-1,CASSYSVRGEAEAFF,TGTGCCAGCAGTTACTCCGTTCGGGGGGAGGCTGAAGCTTTCTTT
-,-,TRBV5-6,TRBJ1-1,CASLTQLNTEAFF,TGTGCCAGCTTGACTCAGTTGAACACTGAAGCTTTCTTT
-,TRBD1,TRBV18,TRBJ1-6,CASSPRGQGNSPLHF,TGTGCCAGCTCACCACGGGGACAGGGTAATTCACCCCTCCACTTT